Each of the 15 T cell receptor beta chains below was sequenced from the same sample in a study of T cells in Graves' hyperthyroidism and ophthalmopathy. Researchers amplified the TCR beta CDR3 regions from RNA transcripts. When the TCR CDR3 underwent first-round RT-PCR, the HTBI primer set was used. Via MiXCR, TCRdb re-called the multiplex PCR reads, giving one row per CDR3 protein. The table shows roughly 420,000 distinct CDR3 sequences, with approximately 15% occurring only once. The sequenced material came from blood. All receptors derive from a woman under 30 with Graves' hyperthyroidism.

The table lists this clonotype with many counts. The genes are TRBV15 and TRBJ1-2, with 8 bases lining up with TRBD1. Germline CDR1 LNHNV, CDR2 YYDKDF (reference sequence). Germline trimming cut 0 bases from V and 14 bases from J; bases unmatched to any gene: 5. CDR3 length: 12 amino acids. CDR3: CATSRDRGQATF. The CDR3 DNA is TGTGCCACCAGCAGAGATAGGGGACAGGCAACCTTC.

To note about this clonotype: Since a much larger clone is just one base distant, this may be a read error. This chain joins TRBV20-1 and TRBJ2-3; 7 bases fit TRBD2. Germline CDR1 is DFQATT and CDR2 is SNEGSKA (reference sequence). V trimming: 4 bases; J trimming: 6 bases; junction bases outside the gene matches: 4. This CDR3 is built from 12 residues. For the CDR3, the DNA is TGCAGTGCTAAAGCGGGACCGGATACGCAGTATTTT. This translates into CSAKAGPDTQYF.

This clonotype was detected ten times or more. This chain joins TRBV28 and TRBJ1-2; no reliable D call. V lost 3 bases and J 6 bases, leaving 11 bases between the germline ends. The V gene's germline CDR1 is MDHEN and CDR2 SYDVKM. CDR3 length: 13 amino acids. The CDR3 region has the DNA TGTGCCAGCAGTTTGGGGTCGGGCAATGGCTACACCTTC. Translation gives CASSLGSGNGYTF.

The sample holds many counts of this clonotype. The chain has TRBV27 and TRBJ1-1, with unresolved D. V gave up 5 bases and J gave up 0 bases, with 16 bases separating them. Looked up from germline, CDR1 is MNHEY and CDR2 is SMNVEV (reference sequence). CDR3 length: 16 amino acids. The CDR3 is CASSPVGSSMNTEAFF. CDR3 DNA: TGTGCCAGCAGTCCCGTGGGCAGCTCCATGAACACTGAAGCTTTCTTT.

This clonotype has at least ten counts. The chain uses TRBV4-1 and TRBJ2-3, with D hard to call. Germline lookup yields CDR1 MGHRA and CDR2 YSYEKL. Between the trimmed V and J ends, which lost 1 base and 7 bases, there was a span of 18 bases. This CDR3 is 16 amino acids long. For the CDR3, the DNA is TGCGCCAGCAGCCAAGGTTTGCAGGAAGGTCGGAATACGCAGTATTTT. The encoded protein is CASSQGLQEGRNTQYF.

The rearrangement uses TRBV9 and TRBJ2-5, with 7 bases aligning to TRBD2. CDR3 length: 16 residues. J lost 1 base, V lost 3 bases, and 9 bases had no gene match. Germline CDR1 SGDLS, CDR2 YYNGEE. CDR3 sequence: CASSALAGPLQETQYF. The CDR3 DNA reads TGTGCCAGCAGCGCGTTAGCGGGCCCGCTCCAAGAGACCCAGTACTTC.

This clonotype was recorded many times. This chain uses TRBV18 with TRBJ2-1, with 10 bases aligning to TRBD2. The germline gives CDR1 KGHSH, CDR2 LQKENI. The CDR3 spans 18 residues. J was trimmed by 7 bases and V by 4 bases; bases with no gene match: 16. CDR3 residues: CASSRLSSGSAFGNEQFF. The CDR3, as DNA: TGTGCCAGCTCACGCTTATCTAGCGGGAGCGCTTTTGGGAATGAGCAGTTCTTC. Together with reference TRBV18 and TRBJ2-1, the CDR3 gives the full variable domain: NAGVMQNPRHLVRRRGQEARLRCSPMKGHSHVYWYRQLPEEGLKFMVYLQKENIIDESGMPKERFSAEFPKEGPSILRIQQVVRGDSAAYFCASSRLSSGSAFGNEQFFGPGTRLTVL.

The chain combines TRBV28 with TRBJ2-2, with TRBD2 matching 7 bases. Germline loops: CDR1 MDHEN, CDR2 SYDVKM. J was trimmed by 4 bases and V by 6 bases; bases with no gene match: 14. This CDR3 spans 17 amino acids. The CDR3 loop reads CASSLHGGGDLTGELFF. For the CDR3, the DNA is TGTGCCAGCAGCCTTCACGGCGGGGGAGATCTCACCGGGGAGCTGTTTTTT.

This clonotype has more than one count but fewer than ten. The CDR3 loop reads CASSLGTGSATDTQYF. The CDR3 DNA is TGCGCCAGCAGCTTGGGGACAGGTTCGGCTACAGATACGCAGTATTTT. The chain has TRBV5-1 and TRBJ2-3; 7 positions match TRBD1. Per the germline V gene, CDR1 is SGHRS and CDR2 is YFSETQ. Unmatched junction bases numbered 7, after V lost 0 bases and J lost 3 bases. The CDR3 runs 16 residues.

The chain is built from TRBV19 and TRBJ2-2; 10 positions agree with TRBD1. J was trimmed by 7 bases and V by 5 bases; bases with no gene match: 7. Germline V gene sequence: CDR1 LNHDA, CDR2 SQIVND (reference sequence). CDR3 length equals 15 residues. The CDR3 region has the DNA TGTGCCAGTAGTCCCGGACAGGGGGTCGGCGGGGAGCTGTTTTTT. Amino acids: CASSPGQGVGGELFF.

This clonotype has at least ten counts. The chain couples TRBV2 to TRBJ1-2, with D possibly being TRBD1 (5 bases). This CDR3 has 15 amino acids. Germline V CDR1 and CDR2: SNHLY, FYNNEI. V lost 7 bases, J lost 8 bases, and 23 bases lay in between. DNA of the CDR3: TGTGCCAGCATCCCGGGACGCGTGCCTTTCGGGGGCTACACCTTC. This sequence encodes CASIPGRVPFGGYTF.

This clonotype was counted ten times or more. The chain links TRBV12-3 or TRBV12-4 to TRBJ2-1; D gene ambiguous. With 3 bases removed from V and 1 base from J, the gap between germline ends came to 7 bases. This CDR3 comprises 14 residues. CDR3 sequence: CASSLPDSYNEQFF. The CDR3 DNA reads as TGTGCCAGCAGTTTGCCCGATTCCTACAATGAGCAGTTCTTC.

This clonotype occurred a few times. The CDR3 nucleotides read TGTGCCAGCAGTGAAGCGGTGGGGACGGGTTCCCACGAGCAGTACTTC. Its translation: CASSEAVGTGSHEQYF. The chain has TRBV6-1 and TRBJ2-7; perhaps D is TRBD1 or TRBD2 (5 bases each). Germline V gene lookup returns CDR1 MNHNS and CDR2 SASEGT. Trimming took 0 bases from V and 5 from J, leaving 17 bases between them. The CDR3 is made up of 16 amino acids.

This clonotype was counted at least ten times. This rearrangement joins TRBV3-1 to TRBJ1-1; D gene unclear. CDR1 LGHDT and CDR2 YNNKEL come from the germline V gene (reference sequence). Between the trimmed V and J ends, which lost 0 bases and 5 bases, there was a span of 10 bases. The CDR3 extends over 14 amino acids. The CDR3 region is CASSQDYRDTEAFF. Here the CDR3 DNA reads TGTGCCAGCAGCCAAGACTATAGGGATACTGAAGCTTTCTTT.

There are many counts of this clonotype. The J gene is TRBJ1-1, the V gene TRBV18, with unresolved D. Germline lookup yields CDR1 KGHSH and CDR2 LQKENI. The CDR3 has 14 residues. Trimming took off 0 bases at V and 10 bases at J, with 15 bases between the two ends. CDR3 sequence (DNA): TGTGCCAGCTCACCACCGGGCCCAACTGGGGTAGCTTTCTTT. As protein: CASSPPGPTGVAFF.